The clone carrying this T cell receptor (beta chain) is termed medium-sized (0.01 to 0.1%). The antigen is unknown. Preparation of the TCRbeta library involved a method that used unique molecular identifiers. TCRdb used MiXCR to reprocess the PCR reads, holding one entry per CDR3 protein. Found here are roughly 74,000 distinct CDR3 sequences, about a sixth of them singletons; the top ten hold approximately 55%. Germline lookup yields CDR1 SEHNR and CDR2 FQNEAQ (reference sequence). The CDR3 runs 15 residues. Trimming took 4 bases from V and 1 from J; bases not matched to a gene: 4. This specimen belongs to a study of T-cell reconstitution after alpha-beta-depleted transplantation in children. The study, taken as a whole, reports: One year post-transplant, T-cell counts and diversity were largely derived from T cells produced anew. The study traced high day-60 TCRbeta diversity in some patients to surviving recipient T cells and thymic progenitors.

This material consisted of PBMCs, mostly from graft donor cells, taken 360 days after TCRalphabeta/CD19-depleted stem cell transplant. This TCR was sampled from a male patient aged 2-9 years who had a stem cell transplant for acute lymphoblastic leukemia, so the T cells may come from the graft donor. J is TRBJ2-1 and V is TRBV7-9; 7 bases match TRBD2. The CDR3 is CASSSWGGSYNEQFF. As DNA, the CDR3 is TGTGCCAGCAGCTCATGGGGGGGGTCCTACAATGAGCAGTTCTTC. Together with reference TRBV7-9 and TRBJ2-1, the CDR3 gives the full variable domain: DTGVSQNPRHKITKRGQNVTFRCDPISEHNRLYWYRQTLGQGPEFLTYFQNEAQLEKSRLLSDRFSAERPKGSFSTLEIQRTEQGDSAMYLCASSSWGGSYNEQFFGPGTRLTVL.